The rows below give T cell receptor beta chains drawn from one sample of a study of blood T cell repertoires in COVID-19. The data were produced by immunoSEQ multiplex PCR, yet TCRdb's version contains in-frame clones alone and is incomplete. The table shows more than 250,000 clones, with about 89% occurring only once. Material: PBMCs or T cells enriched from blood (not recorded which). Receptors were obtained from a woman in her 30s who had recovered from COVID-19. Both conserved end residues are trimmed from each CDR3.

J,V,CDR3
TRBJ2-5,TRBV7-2,ASSPSGGSPIETQY
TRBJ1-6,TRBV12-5,ASGSYSNSPLH
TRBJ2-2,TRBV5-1,ASSSGNTETGELF
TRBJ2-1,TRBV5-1,ASSWRTGGLYNEQF
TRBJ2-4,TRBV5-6,ASTAGMGKNIQY
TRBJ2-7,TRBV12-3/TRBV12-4,ASSGQGNNEQY
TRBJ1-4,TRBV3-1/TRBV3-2,ASSQVQMGGEKLF
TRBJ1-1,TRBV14,ASSQTRVGTEAF
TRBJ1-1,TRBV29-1,SVGAPQALNTEAF
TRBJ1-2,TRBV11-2,ASSPSWGRDYGYT
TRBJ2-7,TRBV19,ASSNSRDTSYEQY
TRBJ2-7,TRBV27,ASTITVLHEQY
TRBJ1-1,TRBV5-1,ASRVDRDTEAF
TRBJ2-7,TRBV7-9,ASSLSTSGEQY
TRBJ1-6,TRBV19,ASSQTGTSPLH
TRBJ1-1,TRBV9,ASSAGGGGTEAF
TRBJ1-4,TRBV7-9,ASSLGTGLNEKLF
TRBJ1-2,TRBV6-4,ASPRRDRAYGYT
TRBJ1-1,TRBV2,ASSKQGADTEAF
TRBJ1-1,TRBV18,ASSPSRRNTEAF
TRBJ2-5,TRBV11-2,ASSLVKGQGLEETQY
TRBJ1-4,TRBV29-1,SVEDANWTGGNEKLF
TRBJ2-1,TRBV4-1,ASSHIANEQF
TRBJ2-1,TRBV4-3,ASSHAGTEYNEQF
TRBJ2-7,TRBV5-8,ASSPAPGQVYEQY
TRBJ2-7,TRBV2,ASSGTGGEQY
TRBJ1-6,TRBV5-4,ASSLPGGYNSPLH
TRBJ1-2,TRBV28,ASSLPYSGFGYT
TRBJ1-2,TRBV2,ASSEDGQGTYGYT
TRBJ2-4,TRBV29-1,SAGVQTGNIQY
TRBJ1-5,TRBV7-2,ASSYDRNQPQH
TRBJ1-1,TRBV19,ASSILSPNTEAF
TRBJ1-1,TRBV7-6,ASSQGSGAEAF
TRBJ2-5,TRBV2,ASTLGGGETQY
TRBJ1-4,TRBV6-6,ASSPRTTTATNEKLF
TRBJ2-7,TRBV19,ASSFSLPGYEQY
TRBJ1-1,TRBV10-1,ASRGGGTPNTEAF
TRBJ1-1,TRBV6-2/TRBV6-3,ASSYAAGEAF
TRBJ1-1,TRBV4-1,ASSQGGGADTEAF
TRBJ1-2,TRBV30,AWQRDHGGYT
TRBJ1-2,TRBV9,ASSAGQGLNYGYT
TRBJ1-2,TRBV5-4,ASSSDGQVDGYT
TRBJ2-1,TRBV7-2,ASSLALSSYNEQF
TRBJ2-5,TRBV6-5,ASTILQGGETQY
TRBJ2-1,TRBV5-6,ASSPLDRRDNEQF
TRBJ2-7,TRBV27,ASSLGTGDRGYEQY
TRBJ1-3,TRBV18,ASSSFTGESGNTIY
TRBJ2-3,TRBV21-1,ASSKERGADTQY
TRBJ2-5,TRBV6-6,ASSSLRTSGGAVRRETQY
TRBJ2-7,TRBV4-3,ASSPRQGAYEQY
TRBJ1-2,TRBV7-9,ASSFVNYGYT
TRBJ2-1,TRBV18,ASSPPGQGGNEQF
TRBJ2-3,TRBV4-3,ASSQEVDTSSTDTQY
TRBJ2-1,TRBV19,ASGTGWYNEQF
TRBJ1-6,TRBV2,ASSDTRQGSLH
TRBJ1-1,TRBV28,ASSFNKMNTEAF
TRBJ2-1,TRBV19,ASSIWGDSYNEQF
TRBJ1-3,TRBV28,ASSSPAVEPGNTIY
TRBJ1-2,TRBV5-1,ASSSLGQGGYGYT
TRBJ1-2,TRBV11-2,ASSLDLGTGKGYT